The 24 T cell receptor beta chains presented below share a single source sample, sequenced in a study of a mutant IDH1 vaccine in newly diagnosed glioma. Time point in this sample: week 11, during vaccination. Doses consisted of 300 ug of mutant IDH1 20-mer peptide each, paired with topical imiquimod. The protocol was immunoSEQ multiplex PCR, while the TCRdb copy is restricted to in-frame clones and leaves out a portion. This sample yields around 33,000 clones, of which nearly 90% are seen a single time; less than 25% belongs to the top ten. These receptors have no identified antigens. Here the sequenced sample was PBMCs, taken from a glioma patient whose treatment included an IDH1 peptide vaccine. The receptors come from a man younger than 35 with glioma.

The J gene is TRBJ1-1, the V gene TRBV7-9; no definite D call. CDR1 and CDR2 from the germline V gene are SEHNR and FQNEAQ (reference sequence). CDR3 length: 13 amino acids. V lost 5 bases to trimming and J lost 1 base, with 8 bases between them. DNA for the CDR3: TGTGCCAGCAGCCGGAAGGAGAACACTGAAGCTTTCTTT. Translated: CASSRKENTEAFF.

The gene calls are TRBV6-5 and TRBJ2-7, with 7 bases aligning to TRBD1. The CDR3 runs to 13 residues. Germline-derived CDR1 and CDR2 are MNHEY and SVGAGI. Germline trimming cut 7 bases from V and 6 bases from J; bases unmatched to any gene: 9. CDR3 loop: CASTSTDRVEQYF. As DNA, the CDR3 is TGTGCCAGCACTTCGACCGACAGGGTCGAGCAGTACTTC.

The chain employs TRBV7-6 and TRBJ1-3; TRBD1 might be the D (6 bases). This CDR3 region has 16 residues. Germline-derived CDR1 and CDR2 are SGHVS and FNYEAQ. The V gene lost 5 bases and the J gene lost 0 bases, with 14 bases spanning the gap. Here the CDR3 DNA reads TGTGCCAGCAGCCTCCAGACAGGCCTCTCTGGAAACACCATATATTTT. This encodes CASSLQTGLSGNTIYF.

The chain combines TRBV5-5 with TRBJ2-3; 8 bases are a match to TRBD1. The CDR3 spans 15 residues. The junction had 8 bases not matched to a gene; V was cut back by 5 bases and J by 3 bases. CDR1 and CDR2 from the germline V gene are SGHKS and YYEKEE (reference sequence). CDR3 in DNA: TGTGCCAGCAGACCCGACAGGGGACATACAGATACGCAGTATTTT. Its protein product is CASRPDRGHTDTQYF.

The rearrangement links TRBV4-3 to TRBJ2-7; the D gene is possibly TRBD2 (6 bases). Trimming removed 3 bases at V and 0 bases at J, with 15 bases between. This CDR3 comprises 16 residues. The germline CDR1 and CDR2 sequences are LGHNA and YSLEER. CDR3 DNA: TGCGCCAGCAGCCACGATTCCGGGACTTACTCCTACGAGCAGTACTTC. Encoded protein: CASSHDSGTYSYEQYF.

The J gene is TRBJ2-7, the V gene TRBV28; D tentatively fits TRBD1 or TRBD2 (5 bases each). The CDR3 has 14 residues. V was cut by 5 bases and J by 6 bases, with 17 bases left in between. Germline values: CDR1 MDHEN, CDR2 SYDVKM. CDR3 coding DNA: TGTGCCAGCAGTCTGGCGATGGGACCTCTCGAGCAGTACTTC. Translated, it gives CASSLAMGPLEQYF.

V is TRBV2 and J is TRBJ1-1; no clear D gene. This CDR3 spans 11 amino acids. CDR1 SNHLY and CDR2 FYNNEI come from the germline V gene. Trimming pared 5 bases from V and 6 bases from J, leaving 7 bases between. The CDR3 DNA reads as TGTGCCAGCAGTTTCCGGCCTGAAGCTTTCTTT. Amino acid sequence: CASSFRPEAFF.

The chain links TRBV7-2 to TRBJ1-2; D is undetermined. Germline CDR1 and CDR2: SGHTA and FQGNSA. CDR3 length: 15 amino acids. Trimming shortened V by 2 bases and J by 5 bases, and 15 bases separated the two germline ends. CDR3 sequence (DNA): TGTGCCAGCAGCTTATCGGCCGGACCAACTTATGGCTACACCTTC. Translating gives CASSLSAGPTYGYTF.

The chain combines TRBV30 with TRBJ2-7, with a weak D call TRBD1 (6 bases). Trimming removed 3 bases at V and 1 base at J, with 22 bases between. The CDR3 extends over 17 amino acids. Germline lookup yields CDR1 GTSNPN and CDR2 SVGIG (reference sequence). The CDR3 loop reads CAWREQATGRLSYEQYF. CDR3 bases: TGTGCCTGGAGAGAACAAGCGACAGGCCGATTATCCTACGAGCAGTACTTC.

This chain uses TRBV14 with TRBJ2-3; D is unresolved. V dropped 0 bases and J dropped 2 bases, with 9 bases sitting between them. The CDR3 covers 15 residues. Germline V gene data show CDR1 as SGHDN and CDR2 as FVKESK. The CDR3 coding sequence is TGTGCCAGCAGCCAAGAACCGAACCCCACAGATACGCAGTATTTT. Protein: CASSQEPNPTDTQYF.

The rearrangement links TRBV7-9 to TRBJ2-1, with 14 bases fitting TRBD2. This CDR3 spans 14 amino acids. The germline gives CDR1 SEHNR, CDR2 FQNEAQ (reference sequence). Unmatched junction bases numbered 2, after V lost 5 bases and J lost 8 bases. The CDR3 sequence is CASSMGLAGDEQFF. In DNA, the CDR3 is TGTGCCAGCAGCATGGGACTAGCGGGAGATGAGCAGTTCTTC. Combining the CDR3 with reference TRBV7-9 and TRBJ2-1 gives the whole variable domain DTGVSQNPRHKITKRGQNVTFRCDPISEHNRLYWYRQTLGQGPEFLTYFQNEAQLEKSRLLSDRFSAERPKGSFSTLEIQRTEQGDSAMYLCASSMGLAGDEQFFGPGTRLTVL.

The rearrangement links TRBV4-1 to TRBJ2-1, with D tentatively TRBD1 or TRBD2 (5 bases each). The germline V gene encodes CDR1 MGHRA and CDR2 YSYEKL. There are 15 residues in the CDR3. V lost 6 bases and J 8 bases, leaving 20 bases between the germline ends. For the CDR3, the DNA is TGCGCCAGCAGGGGAGATAGGGGCGGAAACTATGAGCAGTTCTTC. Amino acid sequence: CASRGDRGGNYEQFF.

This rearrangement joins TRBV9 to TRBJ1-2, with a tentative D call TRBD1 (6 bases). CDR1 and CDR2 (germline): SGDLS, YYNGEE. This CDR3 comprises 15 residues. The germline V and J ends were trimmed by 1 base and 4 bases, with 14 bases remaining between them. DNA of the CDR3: TGTGCCAGCAGCGTAACAGGGACGCGTGGCTATGGCTACACCTTC. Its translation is CASSVTGTRGYGYTF.

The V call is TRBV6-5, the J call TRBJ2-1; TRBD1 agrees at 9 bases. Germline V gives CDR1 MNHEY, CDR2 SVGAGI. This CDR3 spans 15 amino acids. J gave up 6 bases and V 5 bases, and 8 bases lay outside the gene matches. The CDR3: CASSRGTGSGNEQFF. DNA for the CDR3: TGTGCCAGCAGTCGGGGGACAGGGTCGGGCAATGAGCAGTTCTTC.

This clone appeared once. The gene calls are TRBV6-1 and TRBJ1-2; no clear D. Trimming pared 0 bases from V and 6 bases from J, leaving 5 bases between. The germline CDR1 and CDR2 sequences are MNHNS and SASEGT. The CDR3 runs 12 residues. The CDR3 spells CASSEARNGYTF. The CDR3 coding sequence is TGTGCCAGCAGTGAAGCGAGGAATGGCTACACCTTC.

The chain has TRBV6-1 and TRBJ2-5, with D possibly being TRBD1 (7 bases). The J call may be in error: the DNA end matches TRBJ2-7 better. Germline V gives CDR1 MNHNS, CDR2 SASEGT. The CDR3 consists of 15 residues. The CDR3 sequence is CASSEQGGAGYEQYF. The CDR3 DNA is TGTGCCAGCAGCGAACAAGGGGGCGCGGGATACGAGCAGTACTTC.

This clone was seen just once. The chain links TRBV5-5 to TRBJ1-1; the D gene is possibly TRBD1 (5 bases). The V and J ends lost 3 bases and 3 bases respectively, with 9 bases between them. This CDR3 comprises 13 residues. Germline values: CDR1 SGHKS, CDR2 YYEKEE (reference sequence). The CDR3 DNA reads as TGTGCCAGCAGCTGGGGGGGGGACACTGAAGCTTTCTTT. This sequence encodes CASSWGGDTEAFF.

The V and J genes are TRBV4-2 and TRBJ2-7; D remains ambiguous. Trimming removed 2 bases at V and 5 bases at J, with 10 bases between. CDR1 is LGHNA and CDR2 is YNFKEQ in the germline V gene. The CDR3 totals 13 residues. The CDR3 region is CASSQPGGNEQYF. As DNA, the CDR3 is TGTGCCAGCAGCCAACCCGGTGGTAACGAGCAGTACTTC.

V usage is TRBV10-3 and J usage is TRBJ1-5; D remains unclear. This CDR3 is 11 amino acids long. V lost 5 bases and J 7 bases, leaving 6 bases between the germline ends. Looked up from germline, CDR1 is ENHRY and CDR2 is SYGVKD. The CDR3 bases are TGTGCCATCAGTCGAAGACAGCCCCAGCATTTT. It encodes CAISRRQPQHF.

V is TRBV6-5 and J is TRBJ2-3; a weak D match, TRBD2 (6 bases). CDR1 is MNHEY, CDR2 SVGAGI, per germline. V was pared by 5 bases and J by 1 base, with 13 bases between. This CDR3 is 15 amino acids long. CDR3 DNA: TGTGCCAGCAGTCCCGGCGGGATGGGCACAGATACGCAGTATTTT. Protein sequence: CASSPGGMGTDTQYF.

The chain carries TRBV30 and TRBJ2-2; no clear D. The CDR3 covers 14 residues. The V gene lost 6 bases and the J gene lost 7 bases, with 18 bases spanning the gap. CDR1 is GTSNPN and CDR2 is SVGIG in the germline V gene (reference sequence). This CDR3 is CACSTPTHGGELFF. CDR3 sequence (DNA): TGTGCCTGTTCAACCCCCACCCACGGCGGGGAGCTGTTTTTT.

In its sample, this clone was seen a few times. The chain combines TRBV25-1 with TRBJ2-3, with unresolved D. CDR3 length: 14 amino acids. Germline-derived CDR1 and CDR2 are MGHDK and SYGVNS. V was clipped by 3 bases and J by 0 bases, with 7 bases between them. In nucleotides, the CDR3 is TGTGCCAGCAGTGACCATTCCAGCACAGATACGCAGTATTTT. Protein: CASSDHSSTDTQYF.

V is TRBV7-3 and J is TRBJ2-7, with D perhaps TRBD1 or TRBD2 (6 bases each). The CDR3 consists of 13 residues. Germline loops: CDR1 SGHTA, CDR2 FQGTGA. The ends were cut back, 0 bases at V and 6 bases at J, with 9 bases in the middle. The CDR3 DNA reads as TGTGCCAGCAGCTTAACGGGGGGCTCCGAGCAGTACTTC. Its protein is CASSLTGGSEQYF.

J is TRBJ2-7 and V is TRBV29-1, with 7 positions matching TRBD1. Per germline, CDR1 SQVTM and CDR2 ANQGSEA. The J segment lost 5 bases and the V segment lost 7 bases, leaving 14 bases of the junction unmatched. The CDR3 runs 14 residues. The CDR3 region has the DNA TGCAGCGCGGCACAGGGGCTTCAACGCGACGAGCAGTACTTC. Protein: CSAAQGLQRDEQYF.